This T cell receptor (beta chain) stems from a study of blood T cell repertoires in COVID-19. CDR3 size: 18 residues. Germline trimming cut 3 bases from V and 1 base from J; bases unmatched to any gene: 8. The V gene's germline CDR1 is KGHSH and CDR2 LQKENI. The protocol was immunoSEQ multiplex PCR, while the TCRdb copy is restricted to in-frame clones and leaves out a portion. In the table there are some 150,000 clones, more than 75% of which are singletons. The sample taken for sequencing was PBMCs or T cells enriched from blood (not recorded which). The TCR sequence derives from a woman younger than 45 with acute COVID-19. The rearrangement joins TRBV18 to TRBJ2-1; 11 bases fit TRBD1. The DNA of the CDR3 is TGTGCCAGCTCACCGGACAGGGGGCGCGGTAGGTCCTACAATGAGCAGTTCTTC. Residues: CASSPDRGRGRSYNEQFF.